The clone carrying this T cell receptor (beta chain) was found once. The source of the sample is a study of blood T cell repertoires in COVID-19. Across the study: Collection of acute and convalescent COVID-19 samples took place in the United States, Italy and Spain.

The method was immunoSEQ multiplex PCR; TCRdb's version includes in-frame clones alone and lacks a portion of them. The sample contains a few hundred thousand clones, 88% of which appear only once. This CDR3 is built from 17 residues. J gave up 6 bases and V 1 base, and 4 bases lay outside the gene matches. The germline CDR1 and CDR2 sequences are MDHEN and SYDVKM. The study recruited people aged about 18 to 95 years across around 23 US areas. Cohort 3 donors were reported recovered after two negative PCRs, clearance, or symptom resolution. V usage is TRBV28 and J usage is TRBJ2-1, with 15 bases that match TRBD2. The receptor was isolated from a woman aged 18-35 years who had recovered from COVID-19. The sample comprised PBMCs or T cells enriched from blood (not recorded which). CDR3 nucleotides: TGTGCCAGCAGTTTATACCGGACTAGCGGGGGGGCCAATGAGCAGTTCTTC. Translated, it gives CASSLYRTSGGANEQFF. The full variable domain, rest sourced from reference TRBV28 and TRBJ2-1, is DVKVTQSSRYLVKRTGEKVFLECVQDMDHENMFWYRQDPGLGLRLIYFSYDVKMKEKGDIPEGYSVSREKKERFSLILESASTNQTSMYLCASSLYRTSGGANEQFFGPGTRLTVL.